The 23 T cell receptor beta chains below were found in one sample sequenced in a study of shared T cell receptors in the human thymus. Produced via immunoSEQ multiplex PCR; TCRdb's table is partial and in-frame only. The sample comprises some 700,000 clones, 70% to 90% of which are singletons, and around 0.0099% rests with the top ten. The data were also submitted as part of a second study, on human thymus T cells.

Specimen: thymocytes. These receptors came from a boy less than two years old with a congenital heart defect.

The gene calls are TRBV7-6 and TRBJ2-3, with 7 bases identical to TRBD2. Germline CDR1 is SGHVS and CDR2 is FNYEAQ. With V trimmed by 1 base and J by 5 bases, 15 bases remained unmatched. The CDR3 consists of 18 residues. The CDR3 sequence: CASSLVGGTQSVRDTQYF. CDR3 DNA: TGTGCCAGCAGCTTAGTGGGGGGGACCCAAAGTGTCAGAGATACGCAGTATTTT.

This clone occurred once. The sample contains more than one DNA sequence encoding this CDR3. The chain links TRBV27 to TRBJ2-4; a possible D gene is TRBD1 (5 bases). V was shortened by 3 bases and J by 3 bases, with 9 bases between the two germline ends. The CDR3 contains 14 residues. CDR1 and CDR2 from the germline V gene are MNHEY and SMNVEV (reference sequence). Here the CDR3 reads CASSLSGFKNIQYF. Here the CDR3 DNA reads TGTGCCAGCAGTTTGTCAGGGTTCAAAAACATTCAGTACTTC.

The V call is TRBV5-4, the J call TRBJ1-1; TRBD1 might be the D (5 bases). CDR3 size: 16 residues. Germline V gene lookup returns CDR1 SGHNT and CDR2 YYREEE (reference sequence). V dropped 0 bases and J dropped 7 bases, with 19 bases sitting between them. The DNA for the CDR3 is TGTGCCAGCAGCTTGGACCCCGGCGGAGGGGACTGTGAAGCTTTCTTT. Amino acids: CASSLDPGGGDCEAFF.

J is TRBJ2-3 and V is TRBV30; D is possibly TRBD2 (5 bases). Trimming cost V 0 bases and J 3 bases, with 19 bases left between them. In germline, CDR1 is GTSNPN, CDR2 SVGIG (reference sequence). The CDR3 is made up of 17 amino acids. The CDR3 protein is CAWSVTGGTGSTDTQYF. CDR3 coding DNA: TGTGCCTGGAGTGTGACTGGAGGAACGGGATCAACAGATACGCAGTATTTT.

V and J are TRBV27 and TRBJ2-7; TRBD2 agrees at 10 bases. In germline, CDR1 is MNHEY, CDR2 SMNVEV (reference sequence). J gave up 1 base and V 6 bases, and 12 bases lay outside the gene matches. The CDR3 runs to 17 residues. The CDR3 nucleotides read TGTGCCAGCAGACCCTCCCTAGCGGGAGAGCCTTCCTACGAGCAGTACTTC. Translation: CASRPSLAGEPSYEQYF.

The chain combines TRBV11-2 with TRBJ2-1; D gene uncertain. Germline values: CDR1 SGHAT, CDR2 FQNNGV. CDR3 length: 15 amino acids. V was clipped by 5 bases and J by 5 bases, with 16 bases between them. CDR3 in amino acids: CASSVGHARDNEQFF. The CDR3 DNA follows: TGTGCCAGCAGCGTGGGCCACGCCCGCGACAATGAGCAGTTCTTC. Full variable domain (remainder filled in from reference TRBV11-2 and TRBJ2-1): EAGVAQSPRYKIIEKRQSVAFWCNPISGHATLYWYQQILGQGPKLLIQFQNNGVVDDSQLPKDRFSAERLKGVDSTLKIQPAKLEDSAVYLCASSVGHARDNEQFFGPGTRLTVL.

This chain uses TRBV5-1 with TRBJ2-1; 14 positions match TRBD2. CDR1 and CDR2 (germline): SGHRS, YFSETQ. There are 20 residues in the CDR3. V gave up 3 bases and J gave up 1 base; unmatched junction bases: 12. CDR3 protein: CASSSSPGTSGRISYNEQFF. As DNA, the CDR3 is TGCGCCAGCAGCTCCTCCCCCGGGACTAGCGGGAGAATATCCTACAATGAGCAGTTCTTC.

The chain has TRBV5-8 and TRBJ2-7; D possibly corresponds to TRBD1 (6 bases). The V end lost 2 bases, the J end lost 0 bases, and 12 bases lay between the germline ends. The length of the CDR3 is 15 residues. In germline, CDR1 is SGHTS, CDR2 YDEGEE. This chain's CDR3 is CASSLGRDNSYEQYF. In nucleotides, the CDR3 is TGTGCCAGCAGCTTAGGAAGGGACAACTCCTACGAGCAGTACTTC.

The rearrangement links TRBV19 to TRBJ1-5; D may be TRBD1 (6 bases). Looked up from germline, CDR1 is LNHDA and CDR2 is SQIVND (reference sequence). The CDR3 is made up of 16 amino acids. V was pared by 0 bases and J by 5 bases, with 14 bases between. In DNA form, the CDR3 reads TGTGCCAGTAGTATAGAAGCGACAGGTGATTATCAGCCCCAGCATTTT. Residues: CASSIEATGDYQPQHF.

This chain links TRBV9 with TRBJ2-5, with 7 positions matching TRBD1. This CDR3 comprises 16 residues. V trimming: 3 bases; J trimming: 4 bases; junction bases outside the gene matches: 12. The germline V gene has CDR1 SGDLS and CDR2 YYNGEE. The CDR3 protein is CASSAGGDRAGETQYF. In DNA, the CDR3 is TGTGCCAGCAGCGCTGGCGGTGACAGGGCTGGAGAGACCCAGTACTTC.

This chain joins TRBV25-1 and TRBJ1-4, with 7 bases matching TRBD1. V shed 4 bases and J 7 bases; nucleotides not matched to a gene: 9. The V gene's germline CDR1 is MGHDK and CDR2 SYGVNS. This CDR3 contains 15 residues. CDR3 residues: CASSVWTGFSEKLFF. In DNA, the CDR3 is TGTGCCAGCAGTGTGTGGACAGGCTTTAGTGAAAAACTGTTTTTT.

The chain combines TRBV4-3 with TRBJ2-3, with TRBD2 identical over 9 bases. The germline V gene has CDR1 LGHNA and CDR2 YSLEER. The CDR3 contains 17 residues. The trim removed 0 bases at V and 2 bases at J, leaving 6 bases unmatched. In nucleotides, the CDR3 is TGCGCCAGCAGCCAAGATACGAGCGGGAGGTCCACAGATACGCAGTATTTT. This sequence encodes CASSQDTSGRSTDTQYF.

This chain links TRBV4-3 with TRBJ2-7; TRBD2 is a possible D gene (5 bases). V shed 1 base and J shed 0 bases, with 19 bases lying between them. Germline assignment: CDR1 LGHNA and CDR2 YSLEER. This CDR3 is 18 amino acids long. The CDR3 DNA sequence: TGCGCCAGCAGCCAAGTATCGTCGAGTGGCGGGTCCTCCTACGAGCAGTACTTC. Translating gives CASSQVSSSGGSSYEQYF.

The V call is TRBV5-4, the J call TRBJ2-5, with 9 bases identical to TRBD1. The CDR3 totals 18 residues. Trimming cost V 4 bases and J 1 base; bases outside gene matches: 14. Germline V gene sequence: CDR1 SGHNT, CDR2 YYREEE (reference sequence). CDR3 residues: CASSMSRDRVLIQETQYF. CDR3 sequence (DNA): TGTGCCAGCAGCATGTCCCGGGACAGGGTTTTAATCCAAGAGACCCAGTACTTC. The variable domain in full, with the rest retrieved from reference TRBV5-4 and TRBJ2-5, is ETGVTQSPTHLIKTRGQQVTLRCSSQSGHNTVSWYQQALGQGPQFIFQYYREEENGRGNFPPRFSGLQFPNYSSELNVNALELDDSALYLCASSMSRDRVLIQETQYFGPGTRLLVL.

The rearrangement links TRBV4-1 to TRBJ1-5; tentative D call: TRBD1 (6 bases). Germline loops: CDR1 MGHRA, CDR2 YSYEKL. The CDR3 covers 16 residues. Trimming took off 1 base at V and 4 bases at J, with 14 bases between the two ends. CDR3 bases: TGCGCCAGCAGCCAAGGGAACACAGGGACGAATCAGCCCCAGCATTTT. This sequence encodes CASSQGNTGTNQPQHF.

This chain connects TRBV28 to TRBJ2-4, with TRBD2 matching over 9 bases. Germline V gives CDR1 MDHEN, CDR2 SYDVKM. V dropped 5 bases and J dropped 8; count of bases not matched to a gene: 16. There are 17 residues in the CDR3. The chain's CDR3 is CASSPRGSGRVGYIQYF. The CDR3 DNA reads TGTGCCAGCAGTCCCCGGGGTAGCGGGAGAGTTGGATACATTCAGTACTTC. The full variable domain, with the rest looked up from reference TRBV28 and TRBJ2-4, is DVKVTQSSRYLVKRTGEKVFLECVQDMDHENMFWYRQDPGLGLRLIYFSYDVKMKEKGDIPEGYSVSREKKERFSLILESASTNQTSMYLCASSPRGSGRVGYIQYFGAGTRLSVL.

V and J are TRBV9 and TRBJ2-4, with a weak D call TRBD2 (5 bases). Germline V gene data show CDR1 as SGDLS and CDR2 as YYNGEE. CDR3 length: 16 amino acids. Trimming left V 0 bases short and J 1 base short, with 11 bases between. CDR3 sequence: CASSVGGGHAKNIQYF. CDR3 bases: TGTGCCAGCAGCGTAGGCGGAGGCCATGCCAAAAACATTCAGTACTTC.

The rearrangement joins TRBV2 to TRBJ2-7; D is unresolved. The germline V and J ends were trimmed by 6 bases and 0 bases, with 12 bases remaining between them. Germline values: CDR1 SNHLY, CDR2 FYNNEI. The CDR3 runs 14 residues. The CDR3 DNA follows: TGTGCCAGCAGGACTTGCAAGAGCTCCTACGAGCAGTACTTC. This gives the protein CASRTCKSSYEQYF.

This clone was counted a single time. The V and J genes are TRBV29-1 and TRBJ2-5; TRBD2 matches at 7 bases. With 7 bases clipped from V and 5 bases from J, the junction kept 13 bases outside the gene matches. Germline CDR1 SQVTM, CDR2 ANQGSEA. There are 14 residues in the CDR3. CDR3: CSAPAGVFFETQYF. CDR3 bases: TGCAGCGCTCCGGCGGGAGTGTTTTTTGAGACCCAGTACTTC.

The rearrangement joins TRBV7-9 to TRBJ1-2; D possibly corresponds to TRBD1 (5 bases). The V gene lost 0 bases and the J gene lost 6 bases, with 17 bases spanning the gap. CDR1 is SEHNR and CDR2 is FQNEAQ in the germline V gene (reference sequence). CDR3 length: 16 amino acids. This CDR3 is CASSLAVVSGRNGYTF. The CDR3 nucleotides read TGTGCCAGCAGCTTAGCTGTAGTGTCAGGGCGAAATGGCTACACCTTC.

J is TRBJ2-7 and V is TRBV1; the D segment call TRBD2 is taken from the table without a DNA check. TRBV1 counts as a pseudogene. The CDR3 runs to 15 residues. In DNA, the CDR3 is TGCACCAGCATTACCCGACTAGCGGGCCTCTACGAGCAGTACTTC. This sequence encodes CTSITRLAGLYEQYF.

The chain couples TRBV2 to TRBJ2-7, with a weak D call TRBD1 (5 bases). The CDR3 is made up of 15 amino acids. Trimming took off 3 bases at V and 0 bases at J, with 12 bases between the two ends. Germline CDR1 SNHLY, CDR2 FYNNEI. The DNA of the CDR3 is TGTGCCAGCAGTGAGATGGACAAACGCTCCTACGAGCAGTACTTC. Translating it yields CASSEMDKRSYEQYF. The entire variable domain, with the rest obtained from reference TRBV2 and TRBJ2-7, is as follows: EPEVTQTPSHQVTQMGQEVILRCVPISNHLYFYWYRQILGQKVEFLVSFYNNEISEKSEIFDDQFSVERPDGSNFTLKIRSTKLEDSAMYFCASSEMDKRSYEQYFGPGTRLTVT.

V gene TRBV27 combines with J gene TRBJ1-2; weak D call: TRBD1 (5 bases). This CDR3 has 17 residues. V dropped 5 bases and J dropped 8 bases, with 27 bases sitting between them. Per the germline V gene, CDR1 is MNHEY and CDR2 is SMNVEV (reference sequence). The CDR3 DNA reads TGTGCCAGCAGTCCCCGAGCTGGGGGGGGTTTAAGTGGCGGCTACACCTTC. Its translation is CASSPRAGGGLSGGYTF.